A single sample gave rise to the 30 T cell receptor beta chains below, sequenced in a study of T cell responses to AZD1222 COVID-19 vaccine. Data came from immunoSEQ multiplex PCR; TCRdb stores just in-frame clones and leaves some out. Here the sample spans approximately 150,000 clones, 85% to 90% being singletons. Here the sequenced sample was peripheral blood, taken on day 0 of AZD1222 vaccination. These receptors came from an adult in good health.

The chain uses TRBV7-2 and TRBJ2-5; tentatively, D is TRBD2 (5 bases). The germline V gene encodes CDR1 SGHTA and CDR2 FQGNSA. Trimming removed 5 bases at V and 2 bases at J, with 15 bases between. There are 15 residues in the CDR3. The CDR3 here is CASSPGRGWQETQYF. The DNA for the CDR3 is TGTGCCAGCAGCCCGGGCCGGGGATGGCAAGAGACCCAGTACTTC.

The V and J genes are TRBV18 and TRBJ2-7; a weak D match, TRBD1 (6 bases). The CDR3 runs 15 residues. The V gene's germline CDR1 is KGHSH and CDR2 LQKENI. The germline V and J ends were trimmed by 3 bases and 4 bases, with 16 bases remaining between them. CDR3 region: CASSPLLGARYEQYF. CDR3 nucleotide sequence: TGTGCCAGCTCACCCCTACTGGGGGCGCGGTACGAGCAGTACTTC.

CDR3 coding DNA: TGTGCCAGCAGTGGTCGGGTAGGCGGCACAGATACGCAGTATTTT. It encodes CASSGRVGGTDTQYF. J is TRBJ2-3 and V is TRBV5-4; the D is unclear. The CDR3 runs 15 residues. Germline V lookup: CDR1 SGHNT, CDR2 YYREEE (reference sequence). V gave up 5 bases and J gave up 1 base, with 14 bases separating them.

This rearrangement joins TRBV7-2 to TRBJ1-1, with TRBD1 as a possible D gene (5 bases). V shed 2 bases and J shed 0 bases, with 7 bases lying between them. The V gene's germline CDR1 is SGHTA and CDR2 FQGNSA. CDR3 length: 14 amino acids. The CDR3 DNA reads TGTGCCAGCAGCTTATCAGGGCTGAACACTGAAGCTTTCTTT. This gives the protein CASSLSGLNTEAFF.

For the CDR3, the DNA is TGTGCTAGCCATTTCGTAGGAGGGGGGCGAAGTATTGCTTTCTTT. Translated: CASHFVGGGRSIAFF. The chain combines TRBV12-5 with TRBJ1-1, with D tentatively TRBD1 (6 bases). The germline V and J ends were trimmed by 9 bases and 11 bases, with 28 bases remaining between them. The CDR3 length is 15 residues. Germline V gene sequence: CDR1 LGHNT, CDR2 FRNRAP.

CDR3 sequence: CATSDFGTGTGELFF. In nucleotides, the CDR3 is TGTGCCACCAGTGATTTCGGGACAGGGACCGGGGAGCTGTTTTTT. J is TRBJ2-2 and V is TRBV24-1; 9 positions match TRBD1. Germline CDR1 is KGHDR and CDR2 is SFDVKD. The CDR3 sequence is 15 residues long. The ends lost 1 base at V and 5 bases at J; junction bases unmatched: 1.

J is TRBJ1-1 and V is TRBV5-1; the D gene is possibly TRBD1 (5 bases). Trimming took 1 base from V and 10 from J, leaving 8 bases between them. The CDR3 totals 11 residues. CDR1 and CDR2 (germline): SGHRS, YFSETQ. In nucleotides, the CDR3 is TGCGCCAGCAGCTTGTCGGGGGGAGCTTTCTTT. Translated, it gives CASSLSGGAFF.

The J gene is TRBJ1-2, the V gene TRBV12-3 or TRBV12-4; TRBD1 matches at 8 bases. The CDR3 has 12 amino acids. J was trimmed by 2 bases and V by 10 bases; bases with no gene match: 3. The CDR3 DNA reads TGTGCCACCAGGACAGGGAACTATGGCTACACCTTC. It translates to CATRTGNYGYTF.

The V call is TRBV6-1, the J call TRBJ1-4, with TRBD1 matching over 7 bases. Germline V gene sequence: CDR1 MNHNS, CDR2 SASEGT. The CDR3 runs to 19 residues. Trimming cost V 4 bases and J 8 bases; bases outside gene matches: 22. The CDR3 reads CASSGPSALRGGSREKLFF. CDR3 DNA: TGTGCCAGCAGTGGCCCCTCTGCCCTCAGGGGGGGTAGTAGGGAAAAACTGTTTTTT.

The DNA of the CDR3 is TGCAGTGCCACAGGGTCCTATGGCTACACCTTC. The encoded protein is CSATGSYGYTF. V is TRBV20-1 and J is TRBJ1-2; maybe TRBD1 (6 bases). Trimming removed 6 bases from V and 4 bases from J, with 9 bases in between. The CDR3 is 11 residues long. CDR1 is DFQATT, CDR2 SNEGSKA, per germline (reference sequence).

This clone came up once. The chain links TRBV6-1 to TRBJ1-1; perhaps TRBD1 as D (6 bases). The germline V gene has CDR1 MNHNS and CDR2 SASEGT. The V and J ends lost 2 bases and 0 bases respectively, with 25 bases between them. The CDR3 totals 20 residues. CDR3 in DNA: TGTGCCAGCAGTGAATACCGCTGGGGGGCGGGGGCCTTAATGAACACTGAAGCTTTCTTT. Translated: CASSEYRWGAGALMNTEAFF.

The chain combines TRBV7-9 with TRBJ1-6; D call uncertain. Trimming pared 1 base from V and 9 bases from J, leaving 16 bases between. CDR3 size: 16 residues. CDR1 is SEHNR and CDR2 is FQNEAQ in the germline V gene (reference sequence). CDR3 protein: CASSLDAGGFGSPLHF. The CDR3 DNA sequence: TGTGCCAGCAGCTTAGATGCAGGCGGGTTTGGTTCACCCCTCCACTTT.

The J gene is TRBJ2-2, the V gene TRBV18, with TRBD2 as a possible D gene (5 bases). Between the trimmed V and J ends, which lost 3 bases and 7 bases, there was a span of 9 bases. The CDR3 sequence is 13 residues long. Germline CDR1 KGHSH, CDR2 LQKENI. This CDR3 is CASSPRDGGELFF. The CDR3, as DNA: TGTGCCAGCTCACCTCGGGATGGCGGGGAGCTGTTTTTT.

CDR3 DNA sequence: TGTGCCAGCAGCCTGCGGAGGGGAGGGGATGAGCAGTTCTTC. It specifies CASSLRRGGDEQFF. V usage is TRBV7-3 and J usage is TRBJ2-1, with 7 bases fitting TRBD2. The germline V gene encodes CDR1 SGHTA and CDR2 FQGTGA. The CDR3 length is 14 residues. The J segment lost 8 bases and the V segment lost 5 bases, leaving 9 bases of the junction unmatched. Complete variable domain (other parts from reference TRBV7-3 and TRBJ2-1): GAGVSQTPSNKVTEKGKYVELRCDPISGHTALYWYRQSLGQGPEFLIYFQGTGAADDSGLPNDRFFAVRPEGSVSTLKIQRTERGDSAVYLCASSLRRGGDEQFFGPGTRLTVL.

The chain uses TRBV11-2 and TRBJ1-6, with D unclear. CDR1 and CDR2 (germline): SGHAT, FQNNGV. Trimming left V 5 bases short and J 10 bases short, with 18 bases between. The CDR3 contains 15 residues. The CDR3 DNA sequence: TGTGCCAGCAGCCGTCCCGACCGGAGAGGGTCACCCCTCCACTTT. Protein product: CASSRPDRRGSPLHF.

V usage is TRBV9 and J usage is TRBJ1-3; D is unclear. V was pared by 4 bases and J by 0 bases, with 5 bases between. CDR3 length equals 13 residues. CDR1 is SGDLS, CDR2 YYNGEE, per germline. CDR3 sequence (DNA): TGTGCCAGCAGCCTTGGCTCTGGAAACACCATATATTTT. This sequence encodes CASSLGSGNTIYF.

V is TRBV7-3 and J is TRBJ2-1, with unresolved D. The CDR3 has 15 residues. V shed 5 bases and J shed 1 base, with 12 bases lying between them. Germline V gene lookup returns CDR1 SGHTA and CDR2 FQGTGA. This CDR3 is CASSPLVGSYNEQFF. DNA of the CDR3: TGTGCCAGCAGCCCCTTAGTGGGGTCCTACAATGAGCAGTTCTTC. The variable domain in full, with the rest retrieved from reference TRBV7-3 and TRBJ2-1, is GAGVSQTPSNKVTEKGKYVELRCDPISGHTALYWYRQSLGQGPEFLIYFQGTGAADDSGLPNDRFFAVRPEGSVSTLKIQRTERGDSAVYLCASSPLVGSYNEQFFGPGTRLTVL.

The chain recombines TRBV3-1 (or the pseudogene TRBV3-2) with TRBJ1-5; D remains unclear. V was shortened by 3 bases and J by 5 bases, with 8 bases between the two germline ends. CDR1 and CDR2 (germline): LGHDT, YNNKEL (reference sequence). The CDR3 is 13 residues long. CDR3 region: CASSQIPDQPQHF. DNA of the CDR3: TGTGCCAGCAGCCAGATTCCAGATCAGCCCCAGCATTTT.

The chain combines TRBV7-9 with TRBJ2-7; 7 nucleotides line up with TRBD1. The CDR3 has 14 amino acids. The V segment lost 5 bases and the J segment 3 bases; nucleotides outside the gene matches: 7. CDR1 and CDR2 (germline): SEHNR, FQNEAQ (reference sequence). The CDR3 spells CASSPRDRDYEQYF. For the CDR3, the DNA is TGTGCCAGCAGCCCCCGGGACAGAGACTACGAGCAGTACTTC.

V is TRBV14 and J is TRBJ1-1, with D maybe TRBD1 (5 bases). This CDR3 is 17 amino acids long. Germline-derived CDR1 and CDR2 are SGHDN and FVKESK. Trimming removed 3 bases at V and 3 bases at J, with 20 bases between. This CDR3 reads CASSQRGGDNLDTEAFF. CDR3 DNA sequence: TGTGCCAGCAGCCAGAGGGGAGGGGATAATTTGGACACTGAAGCTTTCTTT.

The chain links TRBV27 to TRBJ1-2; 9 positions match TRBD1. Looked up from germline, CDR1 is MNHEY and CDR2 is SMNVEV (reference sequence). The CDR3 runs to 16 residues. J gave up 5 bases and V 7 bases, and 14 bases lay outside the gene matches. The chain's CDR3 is CASNTRDRVGSYGYTF. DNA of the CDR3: TGTGCCAGCAATACCCGGGACAGGGTGGGCTCGTATGGCTACACCTTC.

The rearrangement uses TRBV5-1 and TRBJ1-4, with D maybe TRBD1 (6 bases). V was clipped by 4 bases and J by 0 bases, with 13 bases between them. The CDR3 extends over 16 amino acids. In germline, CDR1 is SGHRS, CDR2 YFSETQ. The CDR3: CASSRGTTATNEKLFF. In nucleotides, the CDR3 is TGCGCCAGCAGCCGTGGGACAACTGCAACTAATGAAAAACTGTTTTTT.

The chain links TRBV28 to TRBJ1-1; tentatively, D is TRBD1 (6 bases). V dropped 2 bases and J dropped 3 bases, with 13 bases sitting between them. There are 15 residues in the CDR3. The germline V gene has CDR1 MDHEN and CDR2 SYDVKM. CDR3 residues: CASSLGLRGDTEAFF. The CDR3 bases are TGTGCCAGCAGTTTAGGGTTGAGGGGGGACACTGAAGCTTTCTTT.

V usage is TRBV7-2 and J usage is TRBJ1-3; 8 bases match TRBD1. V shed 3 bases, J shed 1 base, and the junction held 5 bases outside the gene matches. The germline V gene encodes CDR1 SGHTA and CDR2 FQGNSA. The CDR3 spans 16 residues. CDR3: CASSFWTGRSGNTIYF. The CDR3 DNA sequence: TGTGCCAGCAGCTTTTGGACAGGGCGATCTGGAAACACCATATATTTT. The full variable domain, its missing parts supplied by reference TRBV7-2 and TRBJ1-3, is GAGVSQSPSNKVTEKGKDVELRCDPISGHTALYWYRQSLGQGLEFLIYFQGNSAPDKSGLPSDRFSAERTGGSVSTLTIQRTQQEDSAVYLCASSFWTGRSGNTIYFGEGSWLTVV.

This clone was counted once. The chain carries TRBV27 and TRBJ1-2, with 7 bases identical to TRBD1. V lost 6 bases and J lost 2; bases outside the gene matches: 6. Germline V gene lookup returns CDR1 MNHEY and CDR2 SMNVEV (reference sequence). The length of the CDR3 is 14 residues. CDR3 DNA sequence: TGTGCCAGCAGCCGTAACAGGGGCAACTATGGCTACACCTTC. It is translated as CASSRNRGNYGYTF.

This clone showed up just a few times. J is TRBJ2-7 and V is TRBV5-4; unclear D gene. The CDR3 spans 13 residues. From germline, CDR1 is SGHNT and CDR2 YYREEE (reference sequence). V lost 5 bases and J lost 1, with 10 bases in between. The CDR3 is CASREKESYEQYF. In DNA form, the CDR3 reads TGTGCCAGCAGGGAGAAGGAGTCCTACGAGCAGTACTTC.

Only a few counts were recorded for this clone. CDR3: CASSSGPGQGSTEAFF. The DNA of the CDR3 is TGCGCCAGCAGCTCGGGACCGGGACAGGGTTCTACTGAAGCTTTCTTT. The chain uses TRBV5-1 and TRBJ1-1, with 9 nucleotides matching TRBD1. Per germline, CDR1 SGHRS and CDR2 YFSETQ. The CDR3 runs 16 residues. V shed 3 bases, J shed 5 bases, and the junction held 11 bases outside the gene matches.

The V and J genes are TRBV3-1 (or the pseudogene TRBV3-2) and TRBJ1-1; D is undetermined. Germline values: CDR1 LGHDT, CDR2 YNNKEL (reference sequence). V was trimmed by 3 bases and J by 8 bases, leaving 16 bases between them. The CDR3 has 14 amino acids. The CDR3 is CASSQGPIIAEAFF. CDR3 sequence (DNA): TGTGCCAGCAGCCAGGGCCCGATAATCGCCGAAGCTTTCTTT.

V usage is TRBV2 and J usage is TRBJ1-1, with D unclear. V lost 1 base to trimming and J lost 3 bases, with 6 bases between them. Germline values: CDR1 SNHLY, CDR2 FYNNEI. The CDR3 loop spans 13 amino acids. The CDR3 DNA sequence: TGTGCCAGCAGTGAAGTAGGGTACACTGAAGCTTTCTTT. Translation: CASSEVGYTEAFF.

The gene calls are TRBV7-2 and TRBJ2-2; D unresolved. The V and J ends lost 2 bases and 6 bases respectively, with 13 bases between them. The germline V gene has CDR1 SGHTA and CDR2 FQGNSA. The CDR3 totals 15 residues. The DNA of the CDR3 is TGTGCCAGCAGCTTACCGCCCGTTAGGTCCGGGGAGCTGTTTTTT. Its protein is CASSLPPVRSGELFF. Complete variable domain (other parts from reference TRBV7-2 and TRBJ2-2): GAGVSQSPSNKVTEKGKDVELRCDPISGHTALYWYRQSLGQGLEFLIYFQGNSAPDKSGLPSDRFSAERTGGSVSTLTIQRTQQEDSAVYLCASSLPPVRSGELFFGEGSRLTVL.